These 14 T cell receptor beta chains originate from one sample sequenced in a study of cytomegalovirus exposure and HLA in healthy donors. Vbeta (60) and Jbeta (13) primers were used in the PCR. The protocol was immunoSEQ multiplex PCR, while the TCRdb copy is restricted to in-frame clones and leaves out a portion. In the table there are roughly 190,000 clones, roughly 81% of which are singletons. Specimen: PBMCs. These receptors all stem from a woman in her 30s in good health and CMV-seropositive.

A few counts support this clone. DNA for the CDR3: TGCGCCAGCAGCTTGATGGGACAGGATACGCAGTATTTT. This translates into CASSLMGQDTQYF. The genes are TRBV5-1 and TRBJ2-3, with 7 bases lining up with TRBD1. Germline loops: CDR1 SGHRS, CDR2 YFSETQ. The V gene end was trimmed by 1 base and the J gene end by 6 bases; junction bases not matched to a gene: 2. This CDR3 is 13 amino acids long.

The chain carries TRBV7-6 and TRBJ2-1; TRBD2 agrees at 11 bases. This CDR3 spans 15 amino acids. Trimming took 7 bases from V and 9 from J; bases not matched to a gene: 11. CDR1 and CDR2 (germline): SGHVS, FNYEAQ. CDR3 in amino acids: CASTLLAGGPGEQFF. CDR3 bases: TGTGCCAGCACCCTTTTAGCGGGAGGGCCGGGTGAGCAGTTCTTC.

The chain combines TRBV6-1 with TRBJ2-3; D is ambiguous. Germline V CDR1 and CDR2: MNHNS, SASEGT. V lost 2 bases, J lost 5 bases, and 8 bases lay in between. CDR3 length: 13 residues. The CDR3 reads CASSELTVDTQYF. DNA of the CDR3: TGTGCCAGCAGTGAACTTACAGTAGATACGCAGTATTTT.

This clone was counted between two and nine times. The rearrangement links TRBV28 to TRBJ2-3, with TRBD1 as a possible D gene (6 bases). Germline lookup yields CDR1 MDHEN and CDR2 SYDVKM. Trimming removed 6 bases from V and 0 bases from J, with 13 bases in between. This CDR3 has 15 amino acids. The CDR3 reads CASRSGTTSTDTQYF. The CDR3 DNA reads as TGTGCCAGCAGGTCCGGGACAACTAGCACAGATACGCAGTATTTT.

This clone came up once. This rearrangement joins TRBV11-3 to TRBJ2-1, with 10 bases matching TRBD2. This CDR3 spans 17 amino acids. Germline CDR1 and CDR2: SGHNT and YENEEA. With V trimmed by 1 base and J by 0 bases, 3 bases remained unmatched. In DNA, the CDR3 is TGTGCCAGCAGCTTAGTTTCTAGCGGGAGCTCCTACAATGAGCAGTTCTTC. Translating it yields CASSLVSSGSSYNEQFF.

The chain has TRBV6-1 and TRBJ2-7, with D maybe TRBD1 (5 bases). There are 13 residues in the CDR3. Germline V gene sequence: CDR1 MNHNS, CDR2 SASEGT. V lost 4 bases and J lost 5, with 12 bases in between. The CDR3 here is CASSGRDSHEQYF. The CDR3 coding sequence is TGTGCCAGCAGTGGAAGAGACAGCCACGAGCAGTACTTC.

This chain connects TRBV6-6 to TRBJ1-4; TRBD1 is a possible D gene (5 bases). This CDR3 is built from 15 residues. Trimming left V 5 bases short and J 6 bases short, with 16 bases between. Germline V CDR1 and CDR2: MNHNY, SVGAGI (reference sequence). The CDR3 DNA follows: TGTGCCAGCAGTACCCGCGGGGGGAGGGATGAAAAACTGTTTTTT. It encodes CASSTRGGRDEKLFF.

This chain uses TRBV5-1 with TRBJ2-3; TRBD1 is a possible D gene (6 bases). The CDR3 totals 15 residues. CDR1 is SGHRS, CDR2 YFSETQ, per germline. Trimming stripped 1 base from V and 0 bases from J, with 9 bases between. This CDR3 is CASSLWGRSTDTQYF. DNA of the CDR3: TGCGCCAGCAGCTTGTGGGGGCGCAGCACAGATACGCAGTATTTT.

The genes are TRBV5-1 and TRBJ1-1; no clear D gene. V lost 0 bases, J lost 4 bases, and 10 bases lay in between. This CDR3 contains 14 residues. CDR1 is SGHRS and CDR2 is YFSETQ in the germline V gene. The CDR3 sequence: CASSLGAVGTEAFF. The CDR3 nucleotides read TGCGCCAGCAGCTTGGGGGCAGTGGGCACTGAAGCTTTCTTT.

This clone appeared a single time. The V call is TRBV15, the J call TRBJ1-1; D is uncertain. Trimming removed 4 bases from V and 4 bases from J, with 7 bases in between. The CDR3 extends over 12 amino acids. CDR1 and CDR2 (germline): LNHNV, YYDKDF (reference sequence). This chain's CDR3 is CATSTRGTEAFF. CDR3 nucleotide sequence: TGTGCCACCAGCACCCGGGGCACTGAAGCTTTCTTT.

The DNA of the CDR3 is TGTGCCACCAGCGGCGCGACTAGCGTCCATGAGCAGTTCTTC. Its translation is CATSGATSVHEQFF. The V and J genes are TRBV15 and TRBJ2-1; 8 nucleotides line up with TRBD2. Germline-derived CDR1 and CDR2 are LNHNV and YYDKDF (reference sequence). V lost 5 bases and J lost 8; bases outside the gene matches: 8. This CDR3 region has 14 residues. Drawing the rest from reference TRBV15 and TRBJ2-1, the complete variable domain is DAMVIQNPRYQVTQFGKPVTLSCSQTLNHNVMYWYQQKSSQAPKLLFHYYDKDFNNEADTPDNFQSRRPNTSFCFLDIRSPGLGDTAMYLCATSGATSVHEQFFGPGTRLTVL.

The V gene is TRBV6-5, the J gene TRBJ2-3, with 11 bases identical to TRBD1. V dropped 5 bases and J dropped 2; count of bases not matched to a gene: 3. The CDR3 is 15 amino acids. Germline V gene lookup returns CDR1 MNHEY and CDR2 SVGAGI. DNA of the CDR3: TGTGCCAGCAGTGGACAGGGGGCGCTCACAGATACGCAGTATTTT. Protein product: CASSGQGALTDTQYF.

This chain links TRBV6-4 with TRBJ1-2; 8 bases are shared with TRBD1. The length of the CDR3 is 15 residues. CDR1 and CDR2 (germline): MRHNA, SNTAGT. V dropped 8 bases and J dropped 5; count of bases not matched to a gene: 13. The CDR3 protein is CASRVSGGAEYGYTF. The CDR3 nucleotides read TGTGCCAGCCGGGTGTCAGGGGGCGCCGAATATGGCTACACCTTC.

The chain combines TRBV6-5 with TRBJ2-1; D gene unclear. V lost 4 bases and J 0 bases, leaving 10 bases between the germline ends. The CDR3 has 15 amino acids. CDR1 MNHEY and CDR2 SVGAGI come from the germline V gene. As DNA, the CDR3 is TGTGCCAGCAGTTTCCTTGCGGACTCCTACAATGAGCAGTTCTTC. It is translated as CASSFLADSYNEQFF.